The present TCR beta chain was sequenced within a study of tumor and adjacent non-tumor tissue in lung cancer. Overall study: Patients were aged roughly 31 to 76, ten or so men and about 5 women, stage I to III.

This clonotype has just a few counts. The template was RNA from unsorted bulk tissue. This non-tumor lung sample came from over 3 cm beyond the tumor edge. A modified ARM-PCR protocol with three rounds of nested PCR amplified TCRbeta. One entry per CDR3 protein, called by TCRdb with MiXCR from the multiplex PCR reads. Of more than 85,000 distinct CDR3 sequences in the sample, about 63% are singletons; the top ten hold under 20%. The CDR3 runs 17 residues. Germline V lookup: CDR1 DFQATT, CDR2 SNEGSKA (reference sequence). Trimming left V 6 bases short and J 0 bases short, with 18 bases between. The sequence derives from a man in his sixties with non-small cell lung cancer. The genes are TRBV20-1 and TRBJ2-6, with D tentatively TRBD2 (5 bases). Specimen: distant non-tumor lung tissue. The CDR3 spells CSAEATRGYSGANVLTF. CDR3 nucleotide sequence: TGCAGTGCCGAAGCGACCCGGGGATACTCTGGGGCCAACGTCCTGACTTTC.